This T cell receptor beta chain was captured by sequencing in a study of T-cell reconstitution after alpha-beta-depleted transplantation in children. General study points: Newly produced T cells mostly provided counts and TCRbeta diversity after one year, as hyperexpanded clones declined.

Germline CDR1 DFQATT, CDR2 SNEGSKA (reference sequence). This CDR3 is 14 amino acids long. The ends lost 3 bases at V and 7 bases at J; junction bases unmatched: 7. As it was prepared, the TCRbeta library received unique molecular identifiers. TCRdb redid the calling of the PCR reads with MiXCR, one entry per CDR3 protein. The table lists fewer than 1 million distinct CDR3 sequences, around 15% of them singletons, with approximately 5% in the top ten. About this clonotype itself: Its matching antigen is unknown.

This specimen was PBMCs, mostly from graft donor cells, taken 360 days after TCRalphabeta/CD19-depleted stem cell transplant. The J gene is TRBJ2-7, the V gene TRBV20-1, with 12 bases that match TRBD2. The sequence was obtained from a male patient younger than 18 who had a stem cell transplant for acute lymphoblastic leukemia, so the T cells may come from the graft donor. CDR3 bases: TGCAGTGCTAGTTCTAGCGGGAGGGCCGGGGAGCAGTACTTC. Protein: CSASSSGRAGEQYF.